This TCR beta chain was captured in a study of blood T cell repertoires in COVID-19. Study background: From the United States, Italy and Spain came samples of acute and convalescent COVID-19. PBMCs, B-cell-depleted T cells, or T cells were the source of the cDNA or gDNA that made up the material.

This CDR3 spans 14 amino acids. The germline CDR1 and CDR2 sequences are KGHSH and LQKENI. The junction had 10 bases not matched to a gene; V was cut back by 5 bases and J by 8 bases. The Seattle site enrolled patients during active infection and followed them longitudinally. Authors' analysis steps: Researchers report that nucleated cell counts were estimated from reference gene primer amplification. Measured with immunoSEQ multiplex PCR; TCRdb has only the in-frame clones, and not every one. The DNA gave D and trimming, while V, J and clone size come from that table. The sample holds 250,000 to 350,000 clones; approximately 91% are singletons and the top ten take 11%.

The TCR originated in a woman aged 25 to 39 with COVID-19, enrolled during active disease. The gene calls are TRBV18 and TRBJ1-2, with TRBD1 matching 8 bases. The sample was peripheral blood. In nucleotides, the CDR3 is TGTGCCAGCTCATCTGGACAGGGAGGCTGGGGCTACACCTTC. Translated, it gives CASSSGQGGWGYTF.